The entry that follows covers one T cell receptor beta chain sequence. The antigen remains undetermined. CDR3 length: 15 amino acids. Germline V lookup: CDR1 SGHTA, CDR2 FQGNSA. Trimming left V 5 bases short and J 7 bases short, with 20 bases between. This sample stems from a study of T cell responses to AZD1222 COVID-19 vaccine. The table came from immunoSEQ multiplex PCR; TCRdb's copy has only in-frame clones and leaves some out. Of more than 120,000 clones listed, about 93% are singletons. Whole-study findings and limits: Seropositive status at baseline applied to only 5 to 7 AZD1222 recipients. Sampling captured repertoires only after the peak T cell response. Mostly white British, mostly female donors; authors suggested clonal diversity may be underestimated. Dominant CD4 TCR responses targeted spike regions 160-218 and 743-854.

This clonotype was sampled from an adult in good health. The chain has TRBV7-2 and TRBJ2-5, with a weak D call TRBD1 (5 bases). The sample here was peripheral blood, taken on day 0 of AZD1222 vaccination. CDR3 loop: CASSTGAFGAGTQYF. The CDR3 region has the DNA TGTGCCAGCAGCACTGGGGCGTTCGGCGCTGGGACCCAGTACTTC. Combining the CDR3 with reference TRBV7-2 and TRBJ2-5 gives the whole variable domain GAGVSQSPSNKVTEKGKDVELRCDPISGHTALYWYRQSLGQGLEFLIYFQGNSAPDKSGLPSDRFSAERTGGSVSTLTIQRTQQEDSAVYLCASSTGAFGAGTQYFGPGTRLLVL.